What follows are 22 T cell receptor beta chains derived from one specimen sequenced in a study of a mutant IDH1 vaccine in newly diagnosed glioma. This sample's time point: week 47, end of study. The vaccine gave 300 ug of a 20-mer mutant IDH1 peptide subcutaneously per dose. Clones were read by immunoSEQ multiplex PCR, and TCRdb kept only the in-frame ones, dropping some. The profile shows some 13,000 clones, roughly 72% of them singletons. No antigens are known for them. Material: PBMCs, obtained from a glioma patient whose treatment included an IDH1 peptide vaccine. Receptors originate from a woman aged 40 to 50 with glioma.

The CDR3, as DNA: TGTGCCAGTCACCAGGGAGGCAATCAGCCCCAGCATTTT. Its translation: CASHQGGNQPQHF. The J gene is TRBJ1-5, the V gene TRBV19; a possible D gene is TRBD1 (5 bases). The length of the CDR3 is 13 residues. CDR1 and CDR2 from the germline V gene are LNHDA and SQIVND (reference sequence). Trimming pared 8 bases from V and 2 bases from J, leaving 10 bases between.

The CDR3 loop reads CASSGGLANAFF. The CDR3, as DNA: TGTGCCAGCAGTGGGGGGCTAGCAAACGCTTTCTTT. The chain links TRBV6-5 to TRBJ1-1, with D perhaps matching TRBD1 (6 bases). Germline V CDR1 and CDR2: MNHEY, SVGAGI. This CDR3 is built from 12 residues. V was shortened by 5 bases and J by 11 bases, with 15 bases between the two germline ends.

The V gene is TRBV4-3, the J gene TRBJ1-2; 9 nucleotides line up with TRBD1. The CDR3 has 14 amino acids. Germline CDR1 reads LGHNA; CDR2 reads YSLEER. Unmatched junction bases numbered 7, after V lost 2 bases and J lost 9 bases. The DNA for the CDR3 is TGCGCCAGCAGCCAACAAATAGGACAGGGGAGCTACACCTTC. Its translation: CASSQQIGQGSYTF.

The V call is TRBV4-3, the J call TRBJ2-6; no reliable D call. CDR1 and CDR2 from the germline V gene are LGHNA and YSLEER. V shed 3 bases and J shed 2 bases, with 8 bases lying between them. The CDR3 runs 15 residues. The CDR3 DNA reads TGCGCCAGCAGCCAGAACCCGACTGGGGCCAACGTCCTGACTTTC. Amino acids: CASSQNPTGANVLTF.

The V gene is TRBV11-2, the J gene TRBJ2-7, with 7 bases aligning to TRBD1. V trimming: 3 bases; J trimming: 6 bases; junction bases outside the gene matches: 5. Germline loops: CDR1 SGHAT, CDR2 FQNNGV. The CDR3 sequence is 13 residues long. CDR3 sequence (DNA): TGTGCCAGCAGCTTGGGGACAGTAGCCGAGCAGTACTTC. It specifies CASSLGTVAEQYF.

V usage is TRBV4-1 and J usage is TRBJ2-7; D possibly matches TRBD1 or TRBD2 (6 bases each). The length of the CDR3 is 20 residues. V lost 2 bases, J lost 2 bases, and 28 bases lay in between. Germline values: CDR1 MGHRA, CDR2 YSYEKL. The DNA of the CDR3 is TGCGCCAGCAGCCAAATCCAGGTTGGGGGCGCGGCGGGGATGACCTACGAGCAGTACTTC. Translating gives CASSQIQVGGAAGMTYEQYF.

This sequence joins TRBV6-1 and TRBJ2-6; D is unresolved. Trimming removed 1 base from V and 0 bases from J, with 4 bases in between. Germline-derived CDR1 and CDR2 are MNHNS and SASEGT. The CDR3 runs 15 residues. CDR3 bases: TGTGCCAGCAGTGAAGGGGGCTCTGGGGCCAACGTCCTGACTTTC. This gives the protein CASSEGGSGANVLTF.

The V call is TRBV9, the J call TRBJ2-1; 8 bases map to TRBD2. The V gene's germline CDR1 is SGDLS and CDR2 YYNGEE. This CDR3 spans 15 amino acids. The V segment lost 1 base and the J segment 7 bases; nucleotides outside the gene matches: 7. CDR3 sequence (DNA): TGTGCCAGCAGCGTAATGGGCGGGGGGAGGAATGAGCAGTTCTTC. It specifies CASSVMGGGRNEQFF.

CDR3 protein: CATLDTVNTEAFF. The DNA of the CDR3 is TGTGCCACCCTCGACACGGTAAACACTGAAGCTTTCTTT. This chain uses TRBV10-3 with TRBJ1-1; D is uncertain. V was clipped by 10 bases and J by 2 bases, with 14 bases between them. The CDR3 spans 13 residues. Germline V gives CDR1 ENHRY, CDR2 SYGVKD.

The rearrangement uses TRBV5-6 and TRBJ2-7, with 7 bases lining up with TRBD2. The CDR3 runs to 14 residues. Germline assignment: CDR1 SGHDT and CDR2 YYEEEE. The V segment lost 5 bases and the J segment 5 bases; nucleotides outside the gene matches: 10. DNA for the CDR3: TGTGCCAGCAGACAATTGGGGGGGATGGACGAGCAGTACTTC. Translation gives CASRQLGGMDEQYF.

The rearrangement joins TRBV4-2 to TRBJ1-2; possible D gene TRBD1, 5 bases. Germline V gene lookup returns CDR1 LGHNA and CDR2 YNFKEQ. This CDR3 is 15 amino acids long. The V end lost 0 bases, the J end lost 7 bases, and 15 bases lay between the germline ends. CDR3 DNA sequence: TGTGCCAGCAGCCAAGATGCCCAGGGTTGGCGTGGCTACACCTTC. Protein product: CASSQDAQGWRGYTF.

The chain carries TRBV19 and TRBJ1-3, with 8 bases matching TRBD1. Losses at the gene ends were 5 bases for V and 5 bases for J; bases not matched to a gene: 8. This CDR3 region has 15 residues. Germline values: CDR1 LNHDA, CDR2 SQIVND (reference sequence). The CDR3 spells CASSPRQGFRNTIYF. CDR3 DNA sequence: TGTGCCAGTAGTCCAAGACAGGGGTTTAGAAACACCATATATTTT.

The chain carries TRBV7-3 and TRBJ2-3; 8 bases line up with TRBD2. This CDR3 region has 16 residues. Germline V gene lookup returns CDR1 SGHTA and CDR2 FQGTGA. Trimming at V came to 2 bases and at J to 4 bases, leaving 8 bases not matched to a gene. CDR3 amino acids: CASSLSSGSSADTQYF. Here the CDR3 DNA reads TGTGCCAGCAGCTTATCGAGCGGGAGTAGTGCAGATACGCAGTATTTT. The full variable domain, in which reference TRBV7-3 and TRBJ2-3 provide the parts outside the CDR3, is GAGVSQTPSNKVTEKGKYVELRCDPISGHTALYWYRQSLGQGPEFLIYFQGTGAADDSGLPNDRFFAVRPEGSVSTLKIQRTERGDSAVYLCASSLSSGSSADTQYFGPGTRLTVL.

The chain has TRBV11-2 and TRBJ1-4; D gene uncertain. Germline V gives CDR1 SGHAT, CDR2 FQNNGV. Trimming took off 6 bases at V and 5 bases at J, with 10 bases between the two ends. The CDR3 covers 13 residues. The CDR3 spells CASSLNPNEKLFF. Written as DNA, the CDR3 is TGTGCCAGCAGTCTGAACCCAAATGAAAAACTGTTTTTT.

J is TRBJ2-5 and V is TRBV28; 7 bases agree with TRBD2. Looked up from germline, CDR1 is MDHEN and CDR2 is SYDVKM. V lost 5 bases and J lost 3; bases outside the gene matches: 0. The CDR3 is 12 residues long. The CDR3 loop is CASSSGKETQYF. The CDR3 DNA reads as TGTGCCAGCAGTAGCGGGAAAGAGACCCAGTACTTC.

The rearrangement joins TRBV7-9 to TRBJ2-3; D is unclear. Trimming stripped 8 bases from V and 3 bases from J, with 21 bases between. CDR3 length: 16 residues. Germline values: CDR1 SEHNR, CDR2 FQNEAQ (reference sequence). The CDR3 reads CASSRGEAQQTDTQYF. CDR3 DNA: TGTGCCAGCTCCCGAGGAGAAGCCCAACAAACAGATACGCAGTATTTT.

In its sample, this clone was seen a few times. The J gene is TRBJ2-7, the V gene TRBV19, with a possible D match to TRBD1 (5 bases). CDR3 length: 15 amino acids. V was pared by 0 bases and J by 2 bases, with 11 bases between. The germline gives CDR1 LNHDA, CDR2 SQIVND (reference sequence). CDR3: CASSIEAGITYEQYF. DNA for the CDR3: TGTGCCAGTAGTATAGAAGCAGGGATTACCTACGAGCAGTACTTC.

The chain employs TRBV5-6 and TRBJ2-7; D gene ambiguous. The V end lost 3 bases, the J end lost 2 bases, and 12 bases lay between the germline ends. The CDR3 is made up of 14 amino acids. CDR1 is SGHDT, CDR2 YYEEEE, per germline. CDR3 in amino acids: CASSSASQAYEQYF. In nucleotides, the CDR3 is TGTGCCAGCAGCTCGGCCTCCCAAGCCTACGAGCAGTACTTC.

This rearrangement joins TRBV27 to TRBJ1-4; tentative D call: TRBD1 (5 bases). The V and J ends lost 5 bases and 8 bases respectively, with 18 bases between them. Germline CDR1 and CDR2: MNHEY and SMNVEV (reference sequence). This CDR3 contains 15 residues. Here the CDR3 reads CASSARRGRGEKLFF. The CDR3 coding sequence is TGTGCCAGCAGTGCCCGAAGGGGTCGGGGGGAAAAACTGTTTTTT.

Only a few counts were recorded for this clone. The chain has TRBV2 and TRBJ1-2, with D hard to call. The CDR3 contains 15 residues. The V end lost 0 bases, the J end lost 7 bases, and 15 bases lay between the germline ends. Germline CDR1 reads SNHLY; CDR2 reads FYNNEI. CDR3 sequence reads: CASSEAAGLLSGYTF. The CDR3 DNA reads TGTGCCAGCAGTGAAGCGGCCGGGCTTTTGTCTGGCTACACCTTC.

This sequence joins TRBV6-5 and TRBJ2-7; no clear D gene. Trimming shortened V by 0 bases and J by 5 bases, and 8 bases separated the two germline ends. Per the germline V gene, CDR1 is MNHEY and CDR2 is SVGAGI. This CDR3 contains 13 residues. DNA of the CDR3: TGTGCCAGCAGTTACTCGAGTCCCCACGAGCAGTACTTC. Translating it yields CASSYSSPHEQYF.

The J gene is TRBJ2-7, the V gene TRBV7-2, with a weak D call TRBD2 (6 bases). CDR3 length: 14 residues. CDR1 is SGHTA and CDR2 is FQGNSA in the germline V gene. Trimming took off 5 bases at V and 9 bases at J, with 20 bases between the two ends. In nucleotides, the CDR3 is TGTGCCAGCAGCAACAACCGGGGGTCTGTCCGGCAGTACTTC. Its translation: CASSNNRGSVRQYF.